This T cell receptor (beta chain) stems from a study of shared clonotypes between healthy human individuals. Findings and limits, study-wide: Among donors, sharing of clonotypes was expected to be affected by sequencing depth. The study generally estimated greater richness for naive than memory subsets. In contrast to clonotypes shared by all four donors, non-shared clonotypes had lower generation probabilities.

Produced via immunoSEQ multiplex PCR; TCRdb's table is partial and in-frame only. The sample lists some 2,500,000 clones, 92% occurring once. CDR3 length equals 15 residues. The trim removed 6 bases at V and 7 bases at J, leaving 6 bases unmatched. CDR1 and CDR2 from the germline V gene are KGHSH and LQKENI. This clone appeared a single time. Its antigen remains unknown. This rearrangement joins TRBV18 to TRBJ2-1; 13 bases align to TRBD2. This sequence originates from a man in his late teens or twenties in good health. Some clones in this sample may be carry-over from other donors' samples. Sequenced material: naive CD4+ T cells from PBMCs. Subset: CD45RA+ positively selected. CDR3 in DNA: TGTGCCAGCTCCCCCGGGACTAGCGGGATTAATGAGCAGTTCTTC. This translates into CASSPGTSGINEQFF.